This TCR beta chain was captured in a study of radiotherapy plus CTLA-4 blockade in lung cancer. Whole-study context: With 31% of patients having disease control, objective responses were seen in roughly 19%. Overall study results and limits: It was early blood T cell clone dynamics, with interferon-beta, that reportedly best predicted response. Some TCR clones had been derived from tumors. These clones expanded in peripheral blood after radiotherapy plus ipilimumab.

Data came from immunoSEQ multiplex PCR; TCRdb stores just in-frame clones and leaves some out. The repertoire consists of about 49,000 clones, with more than 75% occurring once and the leading ten covering roughly a quarter. Chemo-refractory metastatic non-small-cell lung cancer patients underwent focal radiation alongside CTLA-4 blockade with ipilimumab. The CDR3 spans 15 residues. V was cut by 6 bases and J by 2 bases, with 17 bases left in between. CDR1 and CDR2 (germline): MNHEY, SVGAGI. This clone was recorded a few times. The antigen remains unidentified. The gene calls are TRBV6-5 and TRBJ2-7, with D tentatively TRBD2 (5 bases). The sample here was peripheral blood, taken from a patient treated with radiotherapy plus ipilimumab. The receptor's source is a human donor with non-small cell lung cancer whose response to radiotherapy plus ipilimumab could not be evaluated. DNA for the CDR3: TGTGCCAGCAGCCAGCCAAGACGAGGGACCTACGAGCAGTACTTC. Encoded protein: CASSQPRRGTYEQYF.